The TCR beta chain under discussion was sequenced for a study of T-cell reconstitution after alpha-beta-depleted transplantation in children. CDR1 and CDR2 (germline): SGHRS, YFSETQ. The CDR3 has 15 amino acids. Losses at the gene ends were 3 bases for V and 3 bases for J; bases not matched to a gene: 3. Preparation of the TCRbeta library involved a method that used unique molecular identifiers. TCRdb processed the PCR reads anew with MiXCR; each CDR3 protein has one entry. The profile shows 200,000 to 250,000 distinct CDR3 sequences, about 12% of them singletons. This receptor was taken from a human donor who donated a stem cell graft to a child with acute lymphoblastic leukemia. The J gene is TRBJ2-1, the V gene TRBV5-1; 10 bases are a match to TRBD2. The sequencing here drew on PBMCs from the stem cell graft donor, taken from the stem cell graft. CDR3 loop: CASSWTSGDYNEQFF. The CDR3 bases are TGCGCCAGCAGCTGGACTAGCGGAGACTACAATGAGCAGTTCTTC.